This T cell receptor beta chain appears in the sequencing data of a study of cytomegalovirus exposure and HLA in healthy donors. CDR3 length: 15 residues. Germline values: CDR1 GTSNPN, CDR2 SVGIG (reference sequence). V dropped 0 bases and J dropped 6; count of bases not matched to a gene: 6. The table lists this clone with a few counts. Primers for the PCR totalled 60 Vbeta and 13 Jbeta. Sequenced by immunoSEQ multiplex PCR; TCRdb stores in-frame clones only, minus some. The repertoire holds over 100,000 clones, with over 60% as singletons. The sequence was collected from a male donor in good health and CMV-seropositive. The sample comprised PBMCs. The V and J genes are TRBV30 and TRBJ2-2, with 8 bases fitting TRBD2. The DNA for the CDR3 is TGTGCCTGGAGTGTATACGGGGGGGCCGCCGGGGAGCTGTTTTTT. Amino acid sequence: CAWSVYGGAAGELFF.